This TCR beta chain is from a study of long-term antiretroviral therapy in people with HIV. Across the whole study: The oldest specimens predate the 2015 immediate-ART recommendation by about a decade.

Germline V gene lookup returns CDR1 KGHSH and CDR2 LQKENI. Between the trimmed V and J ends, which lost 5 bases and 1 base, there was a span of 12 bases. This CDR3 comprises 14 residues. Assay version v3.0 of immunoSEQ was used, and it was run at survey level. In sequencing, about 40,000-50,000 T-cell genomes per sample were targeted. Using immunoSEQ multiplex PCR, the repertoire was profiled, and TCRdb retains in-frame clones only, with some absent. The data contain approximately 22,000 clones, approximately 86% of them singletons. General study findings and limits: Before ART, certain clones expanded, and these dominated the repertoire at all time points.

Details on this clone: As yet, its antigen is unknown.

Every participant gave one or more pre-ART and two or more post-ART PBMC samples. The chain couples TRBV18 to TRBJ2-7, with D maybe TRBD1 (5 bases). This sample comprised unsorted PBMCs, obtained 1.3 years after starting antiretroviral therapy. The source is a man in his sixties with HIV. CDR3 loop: CASSDGQASYEQYF. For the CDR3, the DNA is TGTGCCAGCTCAGACGGACAAGCGTCCTACGAGCAGTACTTC.